The present T cell receptor (beta chain) was sequenced within a study of T-cell reconstitution after alpha-beta-depleted transplantation in children. The CDR3 has 16 amino acids. V was shortened by 3 bases and J by 4 bases, with 18 bases between the two germline ends. TCRbeta library preparation incorporated unique molecular identifiers. TCRdb redid the calling of the PCR reads with MiXCR, one entry per CDR3 protein. The profile shows some 200,000 distinct CDR3 sequences, 14% to 15% of them singletons. The sequence came from a human donor who donated a stem cell graft to a child with acute lymphoblastic leukemia. Sequenced material: PBMCs from the stem cell graft donor, taken from the stem cell graft. The chain combines TRBV12-3 or TRBV12-4 with TRBJ1-2; a possible D gene is TRBD1 (5 bases). The CDR3 DNA reads as TGTGCCAGCAGTTTGTCCGGCGCCAGGGCTAGCTATGGCTACACCTTC. Protein product: CASSLSGARASYGYTF.